The sequence of this TCR beta chain was determined in a study of tumor-infiltrating lymphocytes in primary liver carcinoma. Comment on this clonotype: Its specificity is not known. A junction end diverges from the germline sequence, so it may reflect a read error.

Researchers generated TCR beta cDNA from around 0.55 ug of total RNA, relying on a constant-region primer. ARM-PCR, slightly modified, supplied the TCR beta libraries through three nested multiplex PCR rounds. Primers for the first two PCR rounds were TRBV1-TRBV30 forward primers and a C-beta reverse primer (around 11 cycles per round). TCRdb called the multiplex PCR reads again in MiXCR, with one record for every CDR3 protein. The sample lists roughly 100,000 distinct CDR3 sequences; around 80% were seen once. Co-extraction yielded RNA and DNA from around 20-30 mg of unsorted bulk tissue. The CDR3 length is 14 residues. Study-wide results and caveats: Less overlap was seen in tumor-adjacent and tumor-blood pairs than in tumor region pairs.

Sequencing input: liver tumor tissue from sampling region 3. Subset indicated: tumor region T3, left-lateral pole. The sequence came from a man in his forties with primary liver carcinoma and hepatitis B virus infection. The chain combines TRBV12-3 or TRBV12-4 with TRBJ2-3; D perhaps matches TRBD2 (6 bases). The CDR3: CTSRPTGSGDRQYF. The CDR3 nucleotides read TGTACCAGCAGGCCTACAGGCTCGGGGGATAGGCAGTATTTT.